The rows below give T cell receptor beta chains drawn from one sample of a study of identical twins. MiXCR, applied by TCRdb to the 5' RACE reads, yields one record per CDR3 protein. The sample lists about 720,000 distinct CDR3 sequences, 8.6% occurring once. These data were likewise used in another study, on yellow fever vaccine responses in identical twins.

The sample taken for sequencing was PBMCs. Every receptor here comes from a woman in her late teens or twenties in good health. Each CDR3 is given with its conserved first and last residue. Each record gives: V gene, J gene, clone size, D gene, CDR3 length, CDR3 protein, CDR3 DNA. The D gene is left open where the match is weak. Clone sizes are given selectively: once, few, many, or a class where the clone is expanded.

V: TRBV6-5
J: TRBJ1-1
size: many
D: .
length: 11
CDR3: CASSYGSEAFF
DNA: TGTGCCAGCAGTTACGGGTCTGAAGCTTTCTTT

V: TRBV4-3
J: TRBJ2-7
size: .
D: .
length: 15
CDR3: CASSQDESEIYEQYF
DNA: TGCGCCAGCAGCCAAGATGAAAGCGAAATCTACGAGCAGTACTTC

V: TRBV10-3
J: TRBJ2-1
size: .
D: .
length: 15
CDR3: CAITDGTPRGNEQFF
DNA: TGTGCCATCACTGACGGGACGCCCCGGGGGAATGAGCAGTTCTTC

V: TRBV7-9
J: TRBJ2-4
size: few
D: TRBD1
length: 17
CDR3: CASSLGQGNGGKNIQYF
DNA: TGTGCCAGCAGCTTGGGACAGGGGAACGGCGGCAAAAACATTCAGTACTTC

V: TRBV5-7
J: TRBJ2-6
size: few
D: .
length: 22
CDR3: CASSYEGQEKAYFFSGANVLTF
DNA: TGTGCCAGCAGCTACGAGGGGCAGGAAAAAGCCTACTTTTTCTCTGGGGCCAACGTCCTGACTTTC

V: TRBV18
J: TRBJ1-2
size: .
D: .
length: 11
CDR3: CASSQTRFYTF
DNA: TGTGCCAGCTCACAGACGCGATTCTACACCTTC

V: TRBV5-5
J: TRBJ2-3
size: .
D: TRBD1
length: 15
CDR3: CASSLVRGLIDTQYF
DNA: TGTGCCAGCAGCTTGGTTAGGGGGCTTATAGATACGCAGTATTTT

V: TRBV2
J: TRBJ2-6
size: few
D: .
length: 14
CDR3: CASSDVSGANVLTF
DNA: TGTGCCAGCAGTGATGTCTCTGGGGCCAACGTCCTGACTTTC

V: TRBV6-1
J: TRBJ1-2
size: .
D: TRBD1
length: 14
CDR3: CASSTRTGVFGYTF
DNA: TGTGCCAGCAGTACCCGGACAGGGGTGTTTGGCTACACCTTC

V: TRBV3-1
J: TRBJ2-1
size: many
D: .
length: 14
CDR3: CASSRGFLEGKQFF
DNA: TGTGCCAGCAGCCGTGGATTCCTGGAGGGTAAGCAGTTCTTC

V: TRBV7-2
J: TRBJ2-3
size: .
D: TRBD1
length: 15
CDR3: CASSPTGGKTDTQYF
DNA: TGTGCCAGCAGTCCGACAGGGGGCAAGACAGATACGCAGTATTTT

V: TRBV7-9
J: TRBJ2-5
size: .
D: .
length: 14
CDR3: CASSFISSRAAQYF
DNA: TGTGCCAGCAGCTTTATTTCATCCCGGGCGGCCCAGTACTTC

V: TRBV5-1
J: TRBJ2-7
size: few
D: TRBD1
length: 16
CDR3: CASSSFEGADDGEQYF
DNA: TGCGCCAGCAGCTCCTTTGAGGGGGCGGACGACGGCGAGCAGTACTTC

V: TRBV24-1
J: TRBJ2-1
size: few
D: .
length: 16
CDR3: CATSDLTGRSYNEQFF
DNA: TGTGCCACCAGTGACCTGACAGGGAGGTCCTACAATGAGCAGTTCTTC

V: TRBV5-1
J: TRBJ2-1
size: .
D: TRBD2
length: 14
CDR3: CASKASGFYNEQFF
DNA: TGCGCCAGCAAGGCTAGCGGGTTTTACAATGAGCAGTTCTTC

V: TRBV14
J: TRBJ2-1
size: many
D: .
length: 15
CDR3: CASSQGGRQYNEQFF
DNA: TGTGCCAGCAGCCAAGGTGGGAGGCAATACAATGAGCAGTTCTTC

V: TRBV27
J: TRBJ2-1
size: few
D: .
length: 15
CDR3: CASSPARKLGNEQFF
DNA: TGTGCCAGCAGTCCCGCTAGAAAGTTAGGCAATGAGCAGTTCTTC

V: TRBV2
J: TRBJ2-2
size: many
D: .
length: 12
CDR3: CASSQSPLELFF
DNA: TGTGCCAGCAGTCAATCTCCCTTAGAGCTGTTTTTT

V: TRBV10-3
J: TRBJ1-3
size: few
D: .
length: 16
CDR3: CAIGDQGYGAGNTIYF
DNA: TGTGCCATCGGGGATCAGGGTTATGGTGCTGGAAACACCATATATTTT

V: TRBV29-1
J: TRBJ2-2
size: many
D: .
length: 14
CDR3: CSVTGRDNTGELFF
DNA: TGCAGCGTTACGGGTCGGGACAACACCGGGGAGCTGTTTTTT

V: TRBV7-9
J: TRBJ2-7
size: many
D: .
length: 12
CDR3: CASSFTAYEQYF
DNA: TGTGCCAGCAGCTTCACAGCCTACGAGCAGTACTTC

V: TRBV5-1
J: TRBJ2-2
size: many
D: .
length: 14
CDR3: CASSLDLFTGELFF
DNA: TGCGCCAGCAGCTTGGATCTTTTCACCGGGGAGCTGTTTTTT

V: TRBV7-9
J: TRBJ2-5
size: .
D: .
length: 15
CDR3: CASSSRDQLQETQYF
DNA: TGTGCCAGCAGCTCCCGGGACCAGCTCCAAGAGACCCAGTACTTC

V: TRBV5-5
J: TRBJ1-6
size: few
D: .
length: 15
CDR3: CASSPRDLENSPLHF
DNA: TGTGCCAGCAGCCCCCGGGACTTGGAAAATTCACCCCTCCACTTT

V: TRBV4-3
J: TRBJ2-2
size: .
D: .
length: 14
CDR3: CASSQAGYTGELFF
DNA: TGCGCCAGCAGCCAAGCGGGTTACACCGGGGAGCTGTTTTTT

V: TRBV28
J: TRBJ2-7
size: few
D: .
length: 14
CDR3: CASSSAPGPYEQYF
DNA: TGTGCCAGCAGTTCTGCCCCGGGCCCCTACGAGCAGTACTTC

V: TRBV12-3/TRBV12-4
J: TRBJ2-7
size: many
D: TRBD1
length: 12
CDR3: CASSTGAGEQYF
DNA: TGTGCCAGCAGCACAGGGGCTGGCGAGCAGTACTTC

V: TRBV20-1
J: TRBJ2-7
size: many
D: TRBD2
length: 13
CDR3: CSAAPGLALEQYF
DNA: TGCAGTGCCGCTCCCGGACTAGCCCTCGAGCAGTACTTC

V: TRBV20-1
J: TRBJ2-7
size: few
D: .
length: 13
CDR3: CSAKIGTSYEQYF
DNA: TGCAGTGCCAAGATTGGGACTTCCTACGAGCAGTACTTC

V: TRBV6-5
J: TRBJ1-4
size: .
D: .
length: 17
CDR3: CASSYTMAYATNEKLFF
DNA: TGTGCCAGCAGTTACACAATGGCATACGCAACTAATGAAAAACTGTTTTTT

V: TRBV30
J: TRBJ2-1
size: many
D: .
length: 14
CDR3: CAWTRRQRNNEQFF
DNA: TGTGCCTGGACCCGCCGACAGCGTAACAATGAGCAGTTCTTC

V: TRBV2
J: TRBJ2-2
size: many
D: .
length: 15
CDR3: CASSEDFTNTGELFF
DNA: TGTGCCAGCAGTGAGGACTTTACGAACACCGGGGAGCTGTTTTTT

V: TRBV4-2
J: TRBJ2-1
size: many
D: TRBD2
length: 18
CDR3: CASSQVAGGRSSYNEQFF
DNA: TGTGCCAGCAGCCAGGTAGCGGGAGGGAGGAGCTCCTACAATGAGCAGTTCTTC

V: TRBV3-1
J: TRBJ2-7
size: .
D: .
length: 15
CDR3: CASSQGPGNTYEQYF
DNA: TGTGCCAGCAGCCAAGGCCCCGGGAACACCTACGAGCAGTACTTC

V: TRBV29-1
J: TRBJ2-1
size: .
D: TRBD2
length: 13
CDR3: CSGRLAGGHEQFF
DNA: TGCAGCGGGCGGCTAGCGGGGGGGCATGAGCAGTTCTTC

V: TRBV7-6
J: TRBJ2-5
size: .
D: TRBD2
length: 17
CDR3: CASSTWTSGRDQETQYF
DNA: TGTGCCAGCAGCACCTGGACTAGCGGGAGGGACCAAGAGACCCAGTACTTC

V: TRBV6-2/TRBV6-3
J: TRBJ2-1
size: many
D: .
length: 16
CDR3: CASSYSLGSSYNEQFF
DNA: TGTGCCAGCAGTTACTCGTTGGGTAGCTCCTACAATGAGCAGTTCTTC